Listed below are T cell receptor beta chains from one sample, sequenced in a study of blood T cell repertoires in COVID-19. This table comes from immunoSEQ multiplex PCR, and its TCRdb copy is limited to in-frame clones, with some not included. The sample includes roughly 150,000 clones, approximately 82% seen only once; the top ten take around a tenth. Source material: peripheral blood. All receptors derive from a woman aged 45 to 65 with acute or convalescent COVID-19. Each CDR3 is given with its conserved first and last residue. D genes are given only for firm matches. The listing skips clone size in some rows; elsewhere it reads once, few, many or a size class.

15,NA,NA,TRBJ1-1,TRBV3-1/TRBV3-2,TGTGCCAGCAGCCTGACCCTTGAGGGGCGCGGGGGAGCTTTCTTT,CASSLTLEGRGGAFF
14,NA,NA,TRBJ1-2,TRBV3-1/TRBV3-2,TGTGCCAGCAGCCAAGTCCCAGGTGACTATGGCTACACCTTC,CASSQVPGDYGYTF
16,NA,NA,TRBJ1-5,TRBV6-2/TRBV6-3,TGTGCCAGCAGTCCACAGGGCTTTGTTGGCAATCAGCCCCAGCATTTT,CASSPQGFVGNQPQHF
13,NA,NA,TRBJ1-1,TRBV28,TGTGCCAGCAGTACCGGGGGTAAGACTGAAGCTTTCTTT,CASSTGGKTEAFF
12,NA,NA,TRBJ1-2,TRBV5-6,TGTGCCAGCAGCTTTACTTCGAATGGCTACACCTTC,CASSFTSNGYTF
15,TRBD1,NA,TRBJ1-1,TRBV7-2,TGTGCCAGCAGCCTCGAGGGACAGGGGATGGGTAAAGCTTTCTTT,CASSLEGQGMGKAFF
14,NA,few,TRBJ1-1,TRBV5-1,TGCGCCAGCAGCTTGAAGGGACTTAACACTGAAGCTTTCTTT,CASSLKGLNTEAFF
15,NA,NA,TRBJ2-1,TRBV6-5,TGTGCCAGCAGTTTAACAGGGAGCTCCTACAATGAGCAGTTCTTC,CASSLTGSSYNEQFF
20,TRBD1,NA,TRBJ2-2,TRBV7-3,TGTGCCAGCAGCTCAGGCCCGAATGTTGCAGGGGGCGTCGGGCCCGGGGAGCTGTTTTTT,CASSSGPNVAGGVGPGELFF
17,TRBD2,few,TRBJ2-2,TRBV7-9,TGTGCCAGCAGCAACGGGACTAGCCGGATGAACACCGGGGAGCTGTTTTTT,CASSNGTSRMNTGELFF
12,NA,NA,TRBJ1-1,TRBV21-1,TGTGCCAGCAGCACCCGGAACACTGAAGCTTTCTTT,CASSTRNTEAFF
15,TRBD1,few,TRBJ1-2,TRBV19,TGTGCCAGTAGTATTCAGGGGGGAATGGGCTATGGCTACACCTTC,CASSIQGGMGYGYTF
12,NA,NA,TRBJ2-7,TRBV5-1,TGCGCCAGCAGCTTCACAGCCTCCGAGCAGTACTTC,CASSFTASEQYF
17,TRBD1,NA,TRBJ1-5,TRBV19,TGTGCCAGTAGGAGGGACAGGGGGCTGTTCGGCAATCAGCCCCAGCATTTT,CASRRDRGLFGNQPQHF
14,TRBD1,NA,TRBJ1-2,TRBV6-5,TGTGCCATCGAGGACAGGGGGCGCACCTATGGCTACACCTTC,CAIEDRGRTYGYTF
14,NA,NA,TRBJ1-6,TRBV7-8,TGTGCCAGCAGCTTACGCGGACAGTCCCAACCCCTCCACTTT,CASSLRGQSQPLHF
15,TRBD1,few,TRBJ2-5,TRBV9,TGTGCCAGCAGCGTAGGACAGGGTCAGGGAGAGACCCAGTACTTC,CASSVGQGQGETQYF
15,TRBD2,NA,TRBJ2-1,TRBV30,TGTGCCTGGAACCCACGGCGGGAGGGACGTAATGAGCAGTTCTTC,CAWNPRREGRNEQFF
16,TRBD1,once,TRBJ2-1,TRBV24-1,TGTGCCACCAGTGAGAGGGGGACAGGGGGCTACAATGAGCAGTTCTTC,CATSERGTGGYNEQFF
16,TRBD1,NA,TRBJ2-2,TRBV5-5,TGTGCCAGCAGCCCGAGACAGGGGGGGAACACCGGGGAGCTGTTTTTT,CASSPRQGGNTGELFF
16,NA,NA,TRBJ1-3,TRBV28,TGTGCCAGCTCCAGCCCTGGGGCGGACTCTGGAAACACCATATATTTT,CASSSPGADSGNTIYF
14,TRBD1,NA,TRBJ1-5,TRBV2,TGTGCCAGCAGTGACAGGACAGGGCAACAGCCCCAGCATTTT,CASSDRTGQQPQHF
13,NA,NA,TRBJ2-5,TRBV10-3,TGTGCCATCAAAATGGACAGTGAAGAGACCCAGTACTTC,CAIKMDSEETQYF
12,NA,NA,TRBJ2-7,TRBV25-1,TGTGCCAGCAGTGACCTAACTTACCAGCAGTACTTC,CASSDLTYQQYF
15,NA,NA,TRBJ1-4,TRBV11-1,TGTGCCAGCAGTCTCTACTTCGGAGGAGAAGAAAAACTGTTTTTT,CASSLYFGGEEKLFF
15,TRBD1,NA,TRBJ2-2,TRBV19,TGTGCCAGTAACGGGGACAGCTTGAACACCGGGGAGCTGTTTTTT,CASNGDSLNTGELFF
15,NA,NA,TRBJ1-1,TRBV7-8,TGTGCCAGCAGCTCCCAAATCACAGGGCTAGGGAATGCTTTCTTT,CASSSQITGLGNAFF
15,TRBD1,NA,TRBJ2-4,TRBV7-2,TGTGCCAGCAGCTTTGGGACAGGAGGCAAAAACATTCAGTACTTC,CASSFGTGGKNIQYF
14,TRBD2,NA,TRBJ2-1,TRBV5-1,TGCGCCAGCAGTCAGCAGGCTAGCGGGGGGCAGCAGTTCTTC,CASSQQASGGQQFF
15,TRBD1,NA,TRBJ1-5,TRBV7-8,TGTGCCAGCAGCTCCCGGACAGGAAAGAATCAGCCCCAGCATTTT,CASSSRTGKNQPQHF
17,TRBD2,NA,TRBJ2-1,TRBV13,TGTGCCAGCAGCTTACGGCTAGCGGGAGATGGTCACGATGAGCAGTTCTTC,CASSLRLAGDGHDEQFF
16,TRBD2,NA,TRBJ2-1,TRBV9,TGTGCCAGCAGCCCAGGGACTAGCGGGGGGGTCAATGAGCAGTTCTTC,CASSPGTSGGVNEQFF
17,TRBD2,NA,TRBJ2-2,TRBV4-3,TGCGCCAGCAGCCAAGATGGCAGCGCGGGGGACACCGGGGAGCTGTTTTTT,CASSQDGSAGDTGELFF
18,TRBD1,once,TRBJ2-7,TRBV4-3,TGCGCCAGCAGCCAAGATGGTAGCAGGGGGCATCACTACTACGAGCAGTACTTC,CASSQDGSRGHHYYEQYF
13,NA,few,TRBJ2-3,TRBV19,TGTGCCAGTAGTATCTTAGGGGCGCATACGCAGTATTTT,CASSILGAHTQYF
14,TRBD2,NA,TRBJ2-3,TRBV5-4,TGTGCCAGCAGCTTTAGCGGGGGGGCCGTTACGCAGTATTTT,CASSFSGGAVTQYF
15,TRBD2,NA,TRBJ2-7,TRBV27,TGTGCCAGCAGACCGGCGGGAGCCGGCCCTTACGAGCAGTACTTC,CASRPAGAGPYEQYF
15,NA,NA,TRBJ2-5,TRBV7-2,TGTGCCAGCAGCTTAGAGGCAGGGATTCAAGAGACCCAGTACTTC,CASSLEAGIQETQYF
17,TRBD1,NA,TRBJ1-2,TRBV4-2,TGTGCCAGCAGCCAAGACCGGCCGGGGACAGTTAACTATGGCTACACCTTC,CASSQDRPGTVNYGYTF
15,TRBD1,once,TRBJ2-1,TRBV5-5,TGTGCCAGCAGCGACACAGGGGGCTCCTACAATGAGCAGTTCTTC,CASSDTGGSYNEQFF
14,NA,NA,TRBJ2-4,TRBV19,TGTGCCAGTAGCCCCTCTCTAGCCAAAAACATTCAGTACTTC,CASSPSLAKNIQYF
16,TRBD2,NA,TRBJ2-7,TRBV6-5,TGTGCCAGCAGTTACTCAGGACTAGTTGCCCGACGGGAGCAGTACTTC,CASSYSGLVARREQYF
14,NA,once,TRBJ1-1,TRBV4-3,TGCGCCAGCAGCCAAGAAACAGGGAACACTGAAGCTTTCTTT,CASSQETGNTEAFF
15,TRBD1,NA,TRBJ2-3,TRBV5-5,TGTGCCAGCGGTCCCGGGACAGGGGTAGCAGATACGCAGTATTTT,CASGPGTGVADTQYF
14,NA,few,TRBJ2-1,TRBV25-1,TGTGCCAGCAGTACTAGCAACTCCTACAATGAGCAGTTCTTC,CASSTSNSYNEQFF
13,NA,NA,TRBJ2-5,TRBV18,TGTGCCAGCTCACCGTCCAGCCAAGAGACCCAGTACTTC,CASSPSSQETQYF